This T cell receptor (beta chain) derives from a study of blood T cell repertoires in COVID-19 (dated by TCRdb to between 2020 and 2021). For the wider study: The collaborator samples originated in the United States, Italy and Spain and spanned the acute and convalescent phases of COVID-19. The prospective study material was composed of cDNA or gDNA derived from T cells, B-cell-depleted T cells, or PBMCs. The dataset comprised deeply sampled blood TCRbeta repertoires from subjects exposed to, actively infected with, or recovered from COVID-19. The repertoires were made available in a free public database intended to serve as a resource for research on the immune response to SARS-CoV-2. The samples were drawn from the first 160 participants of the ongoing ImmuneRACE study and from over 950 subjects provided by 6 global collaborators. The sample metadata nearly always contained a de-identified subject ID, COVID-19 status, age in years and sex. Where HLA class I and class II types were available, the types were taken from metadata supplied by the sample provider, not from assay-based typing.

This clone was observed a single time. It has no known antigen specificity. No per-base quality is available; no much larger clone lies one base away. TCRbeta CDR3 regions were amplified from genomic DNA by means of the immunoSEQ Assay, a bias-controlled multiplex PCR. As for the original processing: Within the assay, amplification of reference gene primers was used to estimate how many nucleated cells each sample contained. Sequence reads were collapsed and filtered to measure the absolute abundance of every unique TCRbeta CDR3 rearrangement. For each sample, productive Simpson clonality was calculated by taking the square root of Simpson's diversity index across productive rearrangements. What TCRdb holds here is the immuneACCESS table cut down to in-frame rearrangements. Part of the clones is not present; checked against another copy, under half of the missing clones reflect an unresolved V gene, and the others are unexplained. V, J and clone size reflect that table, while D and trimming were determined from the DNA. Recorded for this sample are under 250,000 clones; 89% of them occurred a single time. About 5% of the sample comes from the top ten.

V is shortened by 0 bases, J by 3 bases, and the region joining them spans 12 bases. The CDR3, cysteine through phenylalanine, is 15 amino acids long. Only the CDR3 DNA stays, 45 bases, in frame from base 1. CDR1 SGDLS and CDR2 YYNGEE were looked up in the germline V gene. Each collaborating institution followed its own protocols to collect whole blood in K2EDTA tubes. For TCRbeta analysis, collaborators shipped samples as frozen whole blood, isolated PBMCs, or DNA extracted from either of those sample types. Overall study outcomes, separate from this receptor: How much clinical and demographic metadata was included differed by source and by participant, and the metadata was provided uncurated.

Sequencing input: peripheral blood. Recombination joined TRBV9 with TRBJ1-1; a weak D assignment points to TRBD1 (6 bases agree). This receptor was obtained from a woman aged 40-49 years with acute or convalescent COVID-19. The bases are TGTGCCAGCAGCGTAGTTAGGGGGGGATACACTGAAGCTTTCTTT. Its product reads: CASSVVRGGYTEAFF.